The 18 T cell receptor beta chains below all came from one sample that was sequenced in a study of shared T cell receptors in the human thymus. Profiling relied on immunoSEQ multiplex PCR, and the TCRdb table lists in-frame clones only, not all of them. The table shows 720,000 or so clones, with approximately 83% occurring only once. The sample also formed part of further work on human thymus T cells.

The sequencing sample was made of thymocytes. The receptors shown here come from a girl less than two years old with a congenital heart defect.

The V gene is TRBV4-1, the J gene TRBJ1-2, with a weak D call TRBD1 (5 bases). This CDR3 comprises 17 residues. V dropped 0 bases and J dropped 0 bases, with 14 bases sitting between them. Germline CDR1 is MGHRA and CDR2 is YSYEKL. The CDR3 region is CASSQDRARRTNYGYTF. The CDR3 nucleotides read TGCGCCAGCAGCCAAGACAGGGCGAGGCGGACTAACTATGGCTACACCTTC.

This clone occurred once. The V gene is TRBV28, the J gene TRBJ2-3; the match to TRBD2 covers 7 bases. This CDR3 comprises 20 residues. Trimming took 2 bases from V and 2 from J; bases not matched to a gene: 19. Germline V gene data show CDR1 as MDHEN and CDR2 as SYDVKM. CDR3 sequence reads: CASSLTSPRGGTPITDTQYF. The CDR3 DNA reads TGTGCCAGCAGTTTAACGTCGCCAAGGGGAGGGACGCCAATCACAGATACGCAGTATTTT.

CDR3 sequence reads: CASSEGGHDSGNTIYF. DNA of the CDR3: TGTGCCAGCAGTGAAGGGGGCCACGACTCTGGAAACACCATATATTTT. This rearrangement joins TRBV6-1 to TRBJ1-3; a weak D match, TRBD1 (5 bases). From germline, CDR1 is MNHNS and CDR2 SASEGT. The CDR3 is 16 residues long. Trimming left V 1 base short and J 0 bases short, with 10 bases between.

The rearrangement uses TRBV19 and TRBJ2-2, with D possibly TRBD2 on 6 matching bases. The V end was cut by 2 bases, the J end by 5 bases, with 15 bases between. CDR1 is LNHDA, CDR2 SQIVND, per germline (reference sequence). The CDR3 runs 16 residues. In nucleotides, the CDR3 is TGTGCCAGTAGTATACGCCGCGCGGGACGGACCGGGGAGCTGTTTTTT. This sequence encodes CASSIRRAGRTGELFF.

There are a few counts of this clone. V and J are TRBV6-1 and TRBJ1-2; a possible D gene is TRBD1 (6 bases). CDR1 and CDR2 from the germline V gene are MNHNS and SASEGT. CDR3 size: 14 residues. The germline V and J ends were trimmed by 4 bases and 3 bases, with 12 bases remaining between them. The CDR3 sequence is CASSADRSDYGYTF. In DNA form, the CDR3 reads TGTGCCAGCAGTGCAGACAGGTCTGACTATGGCTACACCTTC.

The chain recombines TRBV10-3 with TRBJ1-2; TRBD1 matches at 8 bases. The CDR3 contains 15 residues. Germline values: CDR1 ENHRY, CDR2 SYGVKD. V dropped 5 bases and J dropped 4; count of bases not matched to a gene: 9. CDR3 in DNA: TGTGCCATCAGTACCCACAGGGGGAAGAGCTATGGCTACACCTTC. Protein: CAISTHRGKSYGYTF.

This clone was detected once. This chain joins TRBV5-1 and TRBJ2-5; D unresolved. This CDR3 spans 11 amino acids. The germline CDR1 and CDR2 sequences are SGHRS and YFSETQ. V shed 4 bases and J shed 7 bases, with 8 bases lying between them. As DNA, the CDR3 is TGCGCCAGCAGCGCCCGAGGGACCCAGTACTTC. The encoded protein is CASSARGTQYF.

The CDR3 DNA reads TGTGCCAGCAGTTGGCGTGACAGGGCGATTCCCTACGAGCAGTACTTC. Its translation is CASSWRDRAIPYEQYF. The rearrangement joins TRBV27 to TRBJ2-7; 7 bases are shared with TRBD1. Germline values: CDR1 MNHEY, CDR2 SMNVEV (reference sequence). This CDR3 region has 16 residues. The V gene end was trimmed by 4 bases and the J gene end by 2 bases; junction bases not matched to a gene: 11.

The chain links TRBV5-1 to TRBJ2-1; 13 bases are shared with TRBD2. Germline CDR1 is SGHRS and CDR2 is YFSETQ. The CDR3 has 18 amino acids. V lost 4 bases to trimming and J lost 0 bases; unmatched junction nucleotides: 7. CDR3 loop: CASSGGLAGRYSYNEQFF. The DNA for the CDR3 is TGCGCCAGCAGCGGGGGACTAGCGGGAAGGTACTCCTACAATGAGCAGTTCTTC.

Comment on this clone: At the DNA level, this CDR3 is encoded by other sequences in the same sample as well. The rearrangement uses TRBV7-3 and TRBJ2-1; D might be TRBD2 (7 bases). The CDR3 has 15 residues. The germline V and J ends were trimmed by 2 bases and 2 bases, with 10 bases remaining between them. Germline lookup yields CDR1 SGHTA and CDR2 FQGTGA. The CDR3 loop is CASSLGGGPYNEQFF. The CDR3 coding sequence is TGTGCCAGCAGCTTAGGGGGGGGGCCCTACAATGAGCAGTTCTTC. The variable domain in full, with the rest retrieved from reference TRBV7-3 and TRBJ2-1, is GAGVSQTPSNKVTEKGKYVELRCDPISGHTALYWYRQSLGQGPEFLIYFQGTGAADDSGLPNDRFFAVRPEGSVSTLKIQRTERGDSAVYLCASSLGGGPYNEQFFGPGTRLTVL.

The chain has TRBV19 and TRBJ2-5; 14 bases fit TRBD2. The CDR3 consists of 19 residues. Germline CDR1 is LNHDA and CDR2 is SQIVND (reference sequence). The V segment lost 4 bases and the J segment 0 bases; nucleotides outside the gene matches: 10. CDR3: CASSTKRLAGGHDQETQYF. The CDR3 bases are TGTGCCAGTAGTACTAAAAGACTAGCGGGGGGGCACGACCAAGAGACCCAGTACTTC.

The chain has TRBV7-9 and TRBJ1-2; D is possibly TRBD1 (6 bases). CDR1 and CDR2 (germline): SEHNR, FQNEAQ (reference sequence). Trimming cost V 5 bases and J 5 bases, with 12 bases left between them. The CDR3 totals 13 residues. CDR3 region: CASSPRQAYGYTF. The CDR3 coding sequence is TGTGCCAGCAGCCCACGACAGGCGTATGGCTACACCTTC.

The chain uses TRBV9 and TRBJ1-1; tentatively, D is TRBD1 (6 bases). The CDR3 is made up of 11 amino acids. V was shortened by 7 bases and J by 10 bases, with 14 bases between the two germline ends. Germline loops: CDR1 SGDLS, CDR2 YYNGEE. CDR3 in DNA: TGTGCCAGCTCGGGGAGGGGGGGAGCTTTCTTT. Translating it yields CASSGRGGAFF.

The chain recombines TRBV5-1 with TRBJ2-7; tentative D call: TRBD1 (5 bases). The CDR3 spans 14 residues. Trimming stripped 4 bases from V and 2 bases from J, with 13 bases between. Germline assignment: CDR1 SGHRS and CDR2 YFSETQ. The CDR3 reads CASSQGKVAYEQYF. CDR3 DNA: TGCGCCAGCAGCCAGGGAAAGGTGGCCTACGAGCAGTACTTC.

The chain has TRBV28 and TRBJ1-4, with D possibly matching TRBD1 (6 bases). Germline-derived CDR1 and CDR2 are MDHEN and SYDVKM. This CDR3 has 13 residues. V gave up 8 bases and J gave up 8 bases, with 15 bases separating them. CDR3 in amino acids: CASQDSSSEKLFF. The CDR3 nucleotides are TGTGCCAGCCAGGACAGCTCCAGCGAAAAACTGTTTTTT.

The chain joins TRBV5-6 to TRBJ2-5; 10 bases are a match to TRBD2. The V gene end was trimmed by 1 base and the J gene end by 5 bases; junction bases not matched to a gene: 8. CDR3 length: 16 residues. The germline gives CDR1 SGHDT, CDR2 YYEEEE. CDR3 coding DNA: TGTGCCAGCAGCTTGATAGCGGGGGGTTTTGTGGAGACCCAGTACTTC. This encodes CASSLIAGGFVETQYF.

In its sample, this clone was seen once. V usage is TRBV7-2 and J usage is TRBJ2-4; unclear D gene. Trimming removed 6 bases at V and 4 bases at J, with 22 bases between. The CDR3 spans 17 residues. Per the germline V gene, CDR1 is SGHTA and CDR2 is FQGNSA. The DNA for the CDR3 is TGTGCCAGCAGTTATATTTTCGACTCCAACCGAAAAAACATTCAGTACTTC. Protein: CASSYIFDSNRKNIQYF. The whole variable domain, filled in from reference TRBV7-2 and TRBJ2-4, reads GAGVSQSPSNKVTEKGKDVELRCDPISGHTALYWYRQSLGQGLEFLIYFQGNSAPDKSGLPSDRFSAERTGGSVSTLTIQRTQQEDSAVYLCASSYIFDSNRKNIQYFGAGTRLSVL.

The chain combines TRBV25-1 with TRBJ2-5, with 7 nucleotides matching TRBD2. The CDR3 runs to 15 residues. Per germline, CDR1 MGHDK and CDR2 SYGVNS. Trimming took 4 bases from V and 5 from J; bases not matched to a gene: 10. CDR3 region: CASSAPKNGRETQYF. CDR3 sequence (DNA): TGTGCCAGCAGTGCCCCAAAAAACGGGAGGGAGACCCAGTACTTC.